This is a list of T cell receptor beta chains from one sample in a study of Ad26.COV2.S vaccination and SARS-CoV-2 variants. Assay used: immunoSEQ multiplex PCR; TCRdb lists only in-frame clones, some missing. The repertoire holds about 330,000 clones, with roughly 90% as singletons. The specimen was peripheral blood, collected in a trial of Ad26.COV2.S vaccine versus placebo. The receptors derive from a person aged 18-60 years who received the Ad26.COV2.S COVID-19 vaccine or a placebo. Both conserved end residues are part of each CDR3. The D gene is left open where the match is weak. Some rows mark clone size as missing; the rest say once, few, many or name a class of expanded clone.

>.|TRBV29-1|.|TRBJ2-7
TGCAGCGTTATGACCATTAGCCTCCAGCAGTACTTC
CSVMTISLQQYF
>.|TRBV4-3|.|TRBJ1-2
TGCGCCAGCAGCCAAGATAGTGCGGCGCGCGACGGTGGCACCTTC
CASSQDSAARDGGTF
>.|TRBV6-2/TRBV6-3|.|TRBJ2-2
TGTGCCAGCAGCCTTGGACCACAACCGGGGGATACCGGGGAGCTGTTTTTT
CASSLGPQPGDTGELFF
>few|TRBV9|.|TRBJ2-2
TGTGCCAGCAGCGTAGGTTTGGGGACCGGGGAGCTGTTTTTT
CASSVGLGTGELFF
>.|TRBV29-1|.|TRBJ1-2
TGCAGCGTTGAAGAGGCCGCCCGAGGGGGCTACACCTTC
CSVEEAARGGYTF
>.|TRBV2|.|TRBJ1-5
TGTGCCAGCAGTGAAGAGGGGTTGAGCAATCAGCCCCAGCATTTT
CASSEEGLSNQPQHF
>.|TRBV5-1|.|TRBJ2-7
TGCGCCAGCAGCCCAACCGGTACCACAGGCTTCGGGGAGCAGTACTTC
CASSPTGTTGFGEQYF
>.|TRBV5-6|.|TRBJ1-1
TGTGCCAGCAGCCACCTCGGGGAGTGGTATAGAACTGAAGCTTTCTTT
CASSHLGEWYRTEAFF
>.|TRBV18|TRBD1|TRBJ2-7
TGTGCCAGCTCACCAACGACAGGGATCACCAACTACGAGCAGTACTTC
CASSPTTGITNYEQYF
>.|TRBV4-3|TRBD2|TRBJ2-1
TGCGCCAGCAGCCTTCGACTAGCGGGAGGGCCCCACAATGAGCAGTTCTTC
CASSLRLAGGPHNEQFF
>few|TRBV3-1/TRBV3-2|.|TRBJ1-2
TGTGCCAGCAGCAACGACTATGGCTACACCTTC
CASSNDYGYTF
>.|TRBV12-5|.|TRBJ2-1
TGTGCTAGTGGTTACTCTATCATATCTACGGGCTCCTACAATGAGCAGTTCTTC
CASGYSIISTGSYNEQFF
>.|TRBV28|.|TRBJ2-2
TGTGCCAGCGCCGCGGGCGGGAAACCCACCGGGGAGCTGTTTTTT
CASAAGGKPTGELFF
>.|TRBV5-4|.|TRBJ2-5
TGTGCCAGCAGCTCAAGATCACGGGGACCCCAAGAGACCCAGTACTTC
CASSSRSRGPQETQYF
>.|TRBV10-1|TRBD2|TRBJ2-2
TGCGCCAGCAGTGCCGCGGGGGGACGGCCCGGGGAGCTGTTTTTT
CASSAAGGRPGELFF
>.|TRBV7-2|TRBD2|TRBJ2-3
TGTGCCAGCAGTCCTAGCGGGGGGCCATCTTGGCTTAGCACAGATACGCAGTATTTT
CASSPSGGPSWLSTDTQYF
>.|TRBV4-1|.|TRBJ2-3
TGCGCCAGCAGCCATCCGTCACGGGACTTCACACAGTATTTT
CASSHPSRDFTQYF
>.|TRBV11-2|.|TRBJ1-2
TGTGCCAGCAGCCGGGGGCGCAACTATGGCTACACCTTC
CASSRGRNYGYTF
>.|TRBV7-6|.|TRBJ1-3
TGTGCCAGCAGCCCGTCATCCTCGGGGCGCCTAAACACCATATATTTT
CASSPSSSGRLNTIYF
>.|TRBV12-3/TRBV12-4|.|TRBJ2-3
TGTGCCAGCAGTCCTGGGGTCACAGATACGCAGTATTTT
CASSPGVTDTQYF
>.|TRBV9|.|TRBJ2-5
TGTGCCAGCAGCCCCCGAGGGTGGGGGCAAGAGACCCAGTACTTC
CASSPRGWGQETQYF
>.|TRBV7-9|.|TRBJ2-5
TGTGCCAGCAGCGTGGGGGTCTACCCAGAGACCCAGTACTTC
CASSVGVYPETQYF
>.|TRBV27|TRBD1|TRBJ1-2
TGTGCCAGCATCGGGACAGGGGCCTATGGCTACACCTTC
CASIGTGAYGYTF
>once|TRBV7-8|TRBD1|TRBJ2-5
TGTGCCAGCAGCCCGGCCCTGGACAGGGGACAAGAGACCCAGTACTTC
CASSPALDRGQETQYF
>.|TRBV4-1|TRBD2|TRBJ2-2
TGCGCCAGCAGCCAAGAGAGTATAGCGGGAGGCACCGGGGAGCTGTTTTTT
CASSQESIAGGTGELFF
>.|TRBV3-1/TRBV3-2|.|TRBJ2-3
TGTGCCAGCAGCTTAACACGTAGCACAGATACGCAGTATTTT
CASSLTRSTDTQYF
>.|TRBV18|TRBD2|TRBJ2-1
TGTGCCAGCTCACCACCGGGCCTAGCGGGAGGTGGTGAGCAGTTCTTC
CASSPPGLAGGGEQFF
>.|TRBV7-2|TRBD2|TRBJ2-5
TGTGCCAGCAGCTCCGGACTAGCGGGGGGCCAAGAGACCCAGTACTTC
CASSSGLAGGQETQYF
>.|TRBV6-2/TRBV6-3|TRBD2|TRBJ2-1
TGTGCCAGCAGCGACCTCGCTCGGGCGGGAGGCTGGGGTGAGCAGTTCTTC
CASSDLARAGGWGEQFF
>.|TRBV5-6|.|TRBJ1-1
TGTGCCAGCAGCTTAAACAGGGTTCGGCGTGGAGGGGAGACTGAAGCTTTCTTT
CASSLNRVRRGGETEAFF
>once|TRBV27|.|TRBJ1-5
.
CASPAPSFGADCNQPQHF
>.|TRBV3-1/TRBV3-2|.|TRBJ2-3
TGTGCCAGCAGCCAAGCCGGCGATACGCAGTATTTT
CASSQAGDTQYF
>.|TRBV7-9|TRBD1|TRBJ1-1
TGTGCCAGCCAGCTGGGACAGGGCAACGGTGAAGCTTTCTTT
CASQLGQGNGEAFF
>once|TRBV5-4|.|TRBJ1-2
TGTGCCAGCAGCTTGCGGGCGGGCCAACCTATTCTTTTCTATGGCTACACCTTC
CASSLRAGQPILFYGYTF
>.|TRBV12-3/TRBV12-4|.|TRBJ1-3
TGTGCCAGCAGTTTGTCTGGAAACACCATATATTTT
CASSLSGNTIYF
>.|TRBV7-9|TRBD2|TRBJ2-3
TGTGCCAGCAGCTTAGGGCTAGCGGGAGGAACAGATACGCAGTATTTT
CASSLGLAGGTDTQYF
>.|TRBV6-5|.|TRBJ2-7
TGTGCCAGCAGTTATAACTACGAGCAGTACTTC
CASSYNYEQYF
>.|TRBV14|.|TRBJ1-2
TGTGCCAGCAGCCAGGGGACCGGCGTCTACTATGGCTACACCTTC
CASSQGTGVYYGYTF
>.|TRBV15|TRBD2|TRBJ2-5
TGTGCCACCAGCAGAAGACTAGCGGGAGGGTGGGGGACCGTAGAGACCCAGTACTTC
CATSRRLAGGWGTVETQYF
>.|TRBV4-3|.|TRBJ2-2
TGCGCCAGCAGCCAAGCCCCGGACGGGAACACCGGGGAGCTGTTTTTT
CASSQAPDGNTGELFF
>.|TRBV5-4|.|TRBJ1-2
TGTGCCAGCAGCTACCGCGGGGAGGATGGCTACACCTTC
CASSYRGEDGYTF
>.|TRBV7-2|.|TRBJ1-2
TGTGCCAGCAGCTTAGGTCTCCGTTCCGCAAGAACTTCTAACTATGGCTACACCTTC
CASSLGLRSARTSNYGYTF
>once|TRBV7-9|.|TRBJ2-2
TGTGCCAGCAGCTTAAGGGTAGCAGGAGCCGGGGAGCTGTTTTTT
CASSLRVAGAGELFF
>.|TRBV24-1|.|TRBJ1-2
TGTGCCACCAGTGGGGGAGTTGCCATTGGTGGCTACACCTTC
CATSGGVAIGGYTF
>.|TRBV6-5|.|TRBJ1-1
TGTGCCAGCAGTTACTCGATGAGACGCAACACTGAAGCTTTCTTT
CASSYSMRRNTEAFF
>.|TRBV27|TRBD2|TRBJ2-3
TGTGCCAGCAGTACGGGACTAGCGGGGCCCCCCACAGATACGCAGTATTTT
CASSTGLAGPPTDTQYF